This note documents a single TCR beta chain sequence. V gave up 2 bases and J gave up 8 bases; unmatched junction bases: 11. The germline V gene encodes CDR1 SGHAT and CDR2 FQNNGV. This CDR3 region has 16 residues. These data belong to a study of blood T cell repertoires in COVID-19. In the study overall: Collection of acute and convalescent COVID-19 samples took place in the United States, Italy and Spain. Nucleic acid was either cDNA or gDNA, and it came from T cells, B-cell-depleted T cells, or PBMCs.

TCRdb keeps only in-frame clones here, not all; method: immunoSEQ multiplex PCR. The sample lists 53,000 or so clones; about three quarters were seen once. Sequences were obtained from peripheral blood. The sequence came from a man aged 70-80 years with active or convalescent COVID-19. The chain carries TRBV11-2 and TRBJ1-4, with TRBD1 identical over 7 bases. The CDR3: CASSLSTGVGEEKLFF. Here the CDR3 DNA reads TGTGCCAGCAGCTTATCTACAGGGGTCGGGGAAGAAAAACTGTTTTTT.